These 24 T cell receptor beta chains originate from one sample sequenced in a study of T-cell memory formation after mild COVID-19. TCRdb re-derived calls from the 5' RACE reads in MiXCR, one entry per CDR3 protein. This sample has 200,000 or so distinct CDR3 sequences; roughly 10% occur once, and the top ten carry about 3.8%. The sample comprised PBMCs or a T cell subset sorted from them (not recorded which). These receptor sequences come from a man younger than 30 who had mild COVID-19 (a few samples of this study predate the infection). Cell type and time point are not known.

This clonotype was recorded a few times. J is TRBJ1-1 and V is TRBV20-1; the D gene is possibly TRBD1 (5 bases). V lost 3 bases to trimming and J lost 1 base, with 12 bases between them. The CDR3 covers 14 residues. Germline V gene sequence: CDR1 DFQATT, CDR2 SNEGSKA (reference sequence). The CDR3 region has the DNA TGCAGTGCTAGGCGGGGGGGATCGAACACTGAAGCTTTCTTT. As protein: CSARRGGSNTEAFF.

This clonotype was picked up many times. This chain joins TRBV5-1 and TRBJ2-1, with TRBD2 matching 9 bases. The length of the CDR3 is 15 residues. J gave up 8 bases and V 0 bases, and 6 bases lay outside the gene matches. Germline V gene data show CDR1 as SGHRS and CDR2 as YFSETQ. CDR3 amino acids: CASSLAGSGGYEQFF. DNA of the CDR3: TGCGCCAGCAGCTTGGCCGGTAGCGGGGGTTATGAGCAGTTCTTC.

This clonotype came up a few times. This chain uses TRBV9 with TRBJ2-2; 7 bases line up with TRBD1. The CDR3 sequence is 15 residues long. V shed 1 base and J 3 bases; nucleotides not matched to a gene: 3. Germline V gene lookup returns CDR1 SGDLS and CDR2 YYNGEE. CDR3 region: CASSVSQGDTGELFF. CDR3 nucleotide sequence: TGTGCCAGCAGCGTAAGTCAGGGGGACACCGGGGAGCTGTTTTTT. Using reference TRBV9 and TRBJ2-2 for the parts outside the CDR3, the full variable domain is DSGVTQTPKHLITATGQRVTLRCSPRSGDLSVYWYQQSLDQGLQFLIQYYNGEERAKGNILERFSAQQFPDLHSELNLSSLELGDSALYFCASSVSQGDTGELFFGEGSRLTVL.

The chain joins TRBV6-5 to TRBJ1-1; tentative D call: TRBD1 (6 bases). This CDR3 has 12 residues. Germline V gene lookup returns CDR1 MNHEY and CDR2 SVGAGI. Between the trimmed V and J ends, which lost 5 bases and 7 bases, there was a span of 11 bases. DNA for the CDR3: TGTGCCAGCAGTACCAGGGGAAGTGAAGCTTTCTTT. Residues: CASSTRGSEAFF.

The chain uses TRBV15 and TRBJ1-5; D ambiguous. Between the trimmed V and J ends, which lost 5 bases and 0 bases, there was a span of 8 bases. The CDR3 totals 14 residues. From germline, CDR1 is LNHNV and CDR2 YYDKDF (reference sequence). The CDR3 loop is CATSGFYSNQPQHF. CDR3 bases: TGTGCCACCAGCGGTTTTTATAGCAATCAGCCCCAGCATTTT.

This clonotype has a handful of counts. J is TRBJ2-5 and V is TRBV7-6; a possible D gene is TRBD2 (6 bases). Germline V CDR1 and CDR2: SGHVS, FNYEAQ. There are 13 residues in the CDR3. Trimming pared 4 bases from V and 4 bases from J, leaving 10 bases between. The CDR3 bases are TGTGCCAGCAGCTCATGGAGGGTAGAGACCCAGTACTTC. Amino acids: CASSSWRVETQYF.

This clonotype has a count of ten or more. V and J are TRBV7-6 and TRBJ2-1, with TRBD1 matching over 7 bases. With 4 bases clipped from V and 12 bases from J, the junction kept 9 bases outside the gene matches. Germline V gene lookup returns CDR1 SGHVS and CDR2 FNYEAQ. The CDR3 is 13 residues long. The DNA of the CDR3 is TGTGCCAGCAGCTACGACAGGGAAAGAGGGCAGTTCTTC. It specifies CASSYDRERGQFF.

This clonotype was seen more than once but under ten times. The chain joins TRBV5-1 to TRBJ2-1, with 9 bases aligning to TRBD1. V lost 1 base and J lost 3; bases outside the gene matches: 5. Germline V gives CDR1 SGHRS, CDR2 YFSETQ. The CDR3 is made up of 16 amino acids. The DNA of the CDR3 is TGCGCCAGCAGCTTGATGGGACAGGGATACTACAATGAGCAGTTCTTC. Translation: CASSLMGQGYYNEQFF.

This clonotype was counted many times. The chain recombines TRBV5-1 with TRBJ1-1, with unresolved D. V was cut by 2 bases and J by 4 bases, with 9 bases left in between. Per germline, CDR1 SGHRS and CDR2 YFSETQ. The CDR3 sequence is 13 residues long. The CDR3 sequence: CASSFLGSTEAFF. CDR3 DNA sequence: TGCGCCAGCAGCTTTCTGGGTAGCACTGAAGCTTTCTTT. The full variable domain, in which reference TRBV5-1 and TRBJ1-1 provide the parts outside the CDR3, is KAGVTQTPRYLIKTRGQQVTLSCSPISGHRSVSWYQQTPGQGLQFLFEYFSETQRNKGNFPGRFSGRQFSNSRSEMNVSTLELGDSALYLCASSFLGSTEAFFGQGTRLTVV.

The chain employs TRBV4-2 and TRBJ2-3, with 8 bases fitting TRBD2. The V and J ends lost 5 bases and 2 bases, in that order; junction bases with no gene match: 6. The CDR3 is 15 amino acids. The V gene's germline CDR1 is LGHNA and CDR2 YNFKEQ. CDR3 region: CASSFSGETTDTQYF. Here the CDR3 DNA reads TGTGCCAGCAGCTTTAGCGGGGAAACCACAGATACGCAGTATTTT.

This clonotype was recorded many times. The V and J genes are TRBV7-9 and TRBJ2-2; D remains ambiguous. This CDR3 has 16 amino acids. CDR1 and CDR2 (germline): SEHNR, FQNEAQ (reference sequence). V was pared by 6 bases and J by 3 bases, with 17 bases between. The CDR3 DNA reads as TGTGCCAGCAGGGCGGAGCGAGCCCCGGACACCGGGGAGCTGTTTTTT. Its translation is CASRAERAPDTGELFF.

This clonotype was counted a few times. The V call is TRBV5-5, the J call TRBJ2-5; TRBD1 agrees at 7 bases. Per the germline V gene, CDR1 is SGHKS and CDR2 is YYEKEE (reference sequence). The CDR3 totals 14 residues. The junction had 9 bases not matched to a gene; V was cut back by 2 bases and J by 8 bases. For the CDR3, the DNA is TGTGCCAGCAGCTTTCTTGACAGGGAGAGAACCCAGTACTTC. It yields the protein CASSFLDRERTQYF.

This clonotype was counted between two and nine times. The V call is TRBV5-1, the J call TRBJ2-7, with D possibly being TRBD1 or TRBD2 (5 bases each). V was trimmed by 4 bases and J by 2 bases, leaving 13 bases between them. This CDR3 contains 14 residues. Germline V lookup: CDR1 SGHRS, CDR2 YFSETQ. The CDR3 protein is CASSLGPTTYEQYF. Here the CDR3 DNA reads TGCGCCAGCAGCCTGGGACCGACAACCTACGAGCAGTACTTC.

This clonotype was counted a few times. The genes are TRBV7-8 and TRBJ2-4; 7 bases are a match to TRBD2. Germline CDR1 is SGHVS and CDR2 is FQNEAQ. The CDR3 runs to 15 residues. Trimming at V came to 1 base and at J to 7 bases, leaving 7 bases not matched to a gene. In DNA, the CDR3 is TGTGCCAGCAGCTTAGGCTCGGCCGGGGGGAACATTCAGTACTTC. Translating gives CASSLGSAGGNIQYF.

This clonotype was detected only a few times. This chain connects TRBV14 to TRBJ2-5, with TRBD2 identical over 7 bases. The V segment lost 0 bases and the J segment 5 bases; nucleotides outside the gene matches: 12. The CDR3 spans 17 residues. CDR1 is SGHDN and CDR2 is FVKESK in the germline V gene. CDR3 in amino acids: CASSQERGAGGIETQYF. The CDR3 region has the DNA TGTGCCAGCAGCCAAGAACGCGGGGCCGGGGGGATTGAGACCCAGTACTTC.

This clonotype was counted only a few times. The chain combines TRBV18 with TRBJ2-7; D remains ambiguous. V lost 6 bases and J 2 bases, leaving 11 bases between the germline ends. The germline CDR1 and CDR2 sequences are KGHSH and LQKENI. CDR3 length: 13 amino acids. CDR3 nucleotide sequence: TGTGCCAGCTCGGAAACTTCTACCTACGAGCAGTACTTC. This codes for CASSETSTYEQYF. Complete variable domain (other parts from reference TRBV18 and TRBJ2-7): NAGVMQNPRHLVRRRGQEARLRCSPMKGHSHVYWYRQLPEEGLKFMVYLQKENIIDESGMPKERFSAEFPKEGPSILRIQQVVRGDSAAYFCASSETSTYEQYFGPGTRLTVT.

This clonotype came up a few times. The rearrangement joins TRBV4-1 to TRBJ2-1, with D uncertain. Germline V CDR1 and CDR2: MGHRA, YSYEKL. The CDR3 covers 13 residues. Between the trimmed V and J ends, which lost 1 base and 7 bases, there was a span of 8 bases. The CDR3 spells CASSQVWRNEQFF. CDR3 nucleotides: TGCGCCAGCAGCCAAGTATGGAGAAATGAGCAGTTCTTC.

A few counts support this clonotype. V gene TRBV7-9 combines with J gene TRBJ2-5; the D gene is possibly TRBD1 (6 bases). Between the trimmed V and J ends, which lost 5 bases and 4 bases, there was a span of 11 bases. CDR3 length: 13 residues. CDR1 is SEHNR and CDR2 is FQNEAQ in the germline V gene (reference sequence). DNA of the CDR3: TGTGCCAGCAGCGCGGTGGGGGCAGAGACCCAGTACTTC. It codes for CASSAVGAETQYF.

This clonotype has a handful of counts. The chain recombines TRBV4-1 with TRBJ1-4; a weak D match, TRBD1 (6 bases). The CDR3 consists of 18 residues. The ends were cut back, 2 bases at V and 10 bases at J, with 26 bases in the middle. Germline V gene data show CDR1 as MGHRA and CDR2 as YSYEKL. CDR3 DNA sequence: TGCGCCAGCAGCCAATACGTGCTCATTAGAAGGACGGGGGCAAAACTGTTTTTT. Translated, it gives CASSQYVLIRRTGAKLFF.

The rearrangement links TRBV27 to TRBJ2-3, with 9 bases lining up with TRBD2. This CDR3 is 15 amino acids long. V shed 3 bases, J shed 5 bases, and the junction held 6 bases outside the gene matches. Germline V gives CDR1 MNHEY, CDR2 SMNVEV (reference sequence). CDR3 sequence reads: CASSFGAGGGDTQYF. The CDR3 DNA sequence: TGTGCCAGCAGTTTCGGAGCGGGGGGAGGAGATACGCAGTATTTT.

This clonotype was counted between two and nine times. The CDR3 region has the DNA TGTGCCAGCAGCTTTGGGGGACAGGGATTCACTGAAGCTTTCTTT. Translating gives CASSFGGQGFTEAFF. The J gene is TRBJ1-1, the V gene TRBV7-2; 9 nucleotides match TRBD1. V shed 3 bases, J shed 4 bases, and the junction held 6 bases outside the gene matches. Germline CDR1 SGHTA, CDR2 FQGNSA. CDR3 length: 15 amino acids. The full variable domain, rest sourced from reference TRBV7-2 and TRBJ1-1, is GAGVSQSPSNKVTEKGKDVELRCDPISGHTALYWYRQSLGQGLEFLIYFQGNSAPDKSGLPSDRFSAERTGGSVSTLTIQRTQQEDSAVYLCASSFGGQGFTEAFFGQGTRLTVV.

This clonotype has a handful of counts. The chain uses TRBV3-1 and TRBJ2-1; TRBD2 might be the D (5 bases). The CDR3 contains 12 residues. With 0 bases removed from V and 12 bases from J, the gap between germline ends came to 9 bases. CDR1 is LGHDT, CDR2 YNNKEL, per germline (reference sequence). This CDR3 is CASSQDRAGQFF. In DNA form, the CDR3 reads TGTGCCAGCAGCCAAGATCGCGCGGGGCAGTTCTTC.

The chain uses TRBV10-3 and TRBJ2-7; a possible D gene is TRBD1 (6 bases). CDR3 length: 13 amino acids. Trimming took 8 bases from V and 6 from J, leaving 17 bases between them. The germline V gene has CDR1 ENHRY and CDR2 SYGVKD. CDR3 loop: CAISPEQGLEQYF. The CDR3 bases are TGTGCCATCTCCCCGGAGCAGGGGCTCGAGCAGTACTTC.

This clonotype was found many times. The genes are TRBV7-2 and TRBJ1-6; the D gene is possibly TRBD1 (6 bases). Trimming pared 5 bases from V and 8 bases from J, leaving 13 bases between. This CDR3 is 14 amino acids long. From germline, CDR1 is SGHTA and CDR2 FQGNSA. DNA of the CDR3: TGTGCCAGCAGCATACAAGGGGGGGATTCACCCCTCCACTTT. Translated: CASSIQGGDSPLHF.